These 24 T cell receptor beta chains were all obtained from the same sample, sequenced in a study of cytomegalovirus exposure and HLA in healthy donors. It was with 60 Vbeta and 13 Jbeta primers that the PCR ran. The data were produced by immunoSEQ multiplex PCR, yet TCRdb's version contains in-frame clones alone and is incomplete. There are about 52,000 clones in the sample, with roughly 9.6% held by the top ten. What was sequenced was PBMCs. The origin of the receptors is a woman in her forties or fifties in good health and CMV-seropositive.

V is TRBV28 and J is TRBJ1-5; D ambiguous. The CDR3 has 12 amino acids. Germline V gene sequence: CDR1 MDHEN, CDR2 SYDVKM. CDR3 residues: CVVGYSNQPQHF. CDR3 bases: TGTGTTGTCGGGTATAGCAATCAGCCCCAGCATTTT.

The chain combines TRBV4-1 with TRBJ2-1; D is possibly TRBD1 (6 bases). Looked up from germline, CDR1 is MGHRA and CDR2 is YSYEKL. The CDR3 spans 15 residues. V was trimmed by 4 bases and J by 2 bases, leaving 12 bases between them. CDR3 DNA: TGCGCCAGCAGCCCGTCTGACAGGACCTACAATGAGCAGTTCTTC. It is translated as CASSPSDRTYNEQFF.

The rearrangement joins TRBV28 to TRBJ2-1; TRBD2 is a possible D gene (5 bases). The CDR3 length is 13 residues. CDR1 and CDR2 (germline): MDHEN, SYDVKM. Trimming removed 6 bases at V and 9 bases at J, with 15 bases between. The CDR3 region is CASRLPAGGEQFF. DNA of the CDR3: TGTGCCAGCAGGCTACCCGCCGGAGGTGAGCAGTTCTTC.

The chain employs TRBV5-1 and TRBJ2-5; 9 bases agree with TRBD2. V was pared by 1 base and J by 1 base, with 5 bases of the junction left unmatched. CDR3 length equals 16 residues. CDR1 is SGHRS and CDR2 is YFSETQ in the germline V gene. The CDR3 here is CASSLTVAGAQETQYF. The CDR3 coding sequence is TGCGCCAGCAGCTTGACCGTAGCGGGGGCCCAAGAGACCCAGTACTTC.

The chain employs TRBV7-2 and TRBJ1-1; the D gene is possibly TRBD1 (5 bases). This CDR3 contains 15 residues. Trimming left V 2 bases short and J 3 bases short, with 13 bases between. The germline V gene encodes CDR1 SGHTA and CDR2 FQGNSA. The CDR3 DNA reads TGTGCCAGCAGCTTAAAGTACGTGGGGCACACTGAAGCTTTCTTT. It specifies CASSLKYVGHTEAFF.

V and J are TRBV10-1 and TRBJ2-1; TRBD2 agrees at 12 bases. The CDR3 runs to 14 residues. Germline V gene sequence: CDR1 WNHNN, CDR2 SYGVQD (reference sequence). Trimming removed 0 bases from V and 10 bases from J; junction bases left unmatched: 1. The CDR3 here is CASSESLAGGEQFF. The DNA of the CDR3 is TGCGCCAGCAGTGAGTCGCTAGCGGGAGGGGAGCAGTTCTTC.

V usage is TRBV5-6 and J usage is TRBJ1-5; tentatively, D is TRBD1 (6 bases). This CDR3 region has 14 residues. Germline CDR1 SGHDT, CDR2 YYEEEE. V lost 6 bases and J lost 1, with 11 bases in between. CDR3: CASKGRGSNQPQHF. Written as DNA, the CDR3 is TGTGCCAGCAAGGGGAGGGGGAGCAATCAGCCCCAGCATTTT.

The chain links TRBV28 to TRBJ1-4; D may be TRBD1 (6 bases). V was pared by 1 base and J by 5 bases, with 14 bases between. The CDR3 totals 16 residues. CDR1 and CDR2 from the germline V gene are MDHEN and SYDVKM. CDR3 region: CASSLFTGLGNEKLFF. CDR3 coding DNA: TGTGCCAGCAGTTTATTTACAGGGTTAGGGAATGAAAAACTGTTTTTT.

The chain joins TRBV27 to TRBJ2-7; tentative D call: TRBD1 (6 bases). CDR3 length: 12 residues. Germline V CDR1 and CDR2: MNHEY, SMNVEV (reference sequence). Trimming pared 3 bases from V and 3 bases from J, leaving 6 bases between. The CDR3 DNA reads TGTGCCAGCAGTTTGGACAGCTACGAGCAGTACTTC. This gives the protein CASSLDSYEQYF.

The gene calls are TRBV5-1 and TRBJ2-2, with 9 nucleotides matching TRBD1. CDR1 is SGHRS, CDR2 YFSETQ, per germline. The junction had 7 bases not matched to a gene; V was cut back by 5 bases and J by 5 bases. This CDR3 spans 15 amino acids. The CDR3 here is CASSYAGTGTGELFF. The CDR3 region has the DNA TGCGCCAGCAGTTATGCCGGGACAGGGACCGGGGAGCTGTTTTTT.

The gene calls are TRBV30 and TRBJ1-4; the D gene is possibly TRBD1 (6 bases). The CDR3 has 12 residues. Looked up from germline, CDR1 is GTSNPN and CDR2 is SVGIG (reference sequence). The chain's CDR3 is CPPRRGKGKLFF. The CDR3 nucleotides read TGTCCTCCCCGCAGGGGAAAGGGAAAACTGTTTTTT.

The chain is built from TRBV11-1 and TRBJ2-3; D not resolved. This CDR3 is built from 15 residues. The V gene lost 2 bases and the J gene lost 5 bases, with 14 bases spanning the gap. Germline-derived CDR1 and CDR2 are SGHAT and FQDESV (reference sequence). DNA for the CDR3: TGTGCCAGCAGCTTACGGGTAGCTACTGGAGATACGCAGTATTTT. Translating gives CASSLRVATGDTQYF.

The V gene is TRBV4-1, the J gene TRBJ2-6; weak D call: TRBD1 (5 bases). Trimming removed 0 bases from V and 0 bases from J, with 15 bases in between. CDR1 and CDR2 from the germline V gene are MGHRA and YSYEKL. This CDR3 spans 19 amino acids. CDR3 sequence reads: CASSQEGQVSFSGANVLTF. CDR3 bases: TGCGCCAGCAGCCAAGAGGGGCAGGTCTCCTTCTCTGGGGCCAACGTCCTGACTTTC.

The J gene is TRBJ2-2, the V gene TRBV12-1; TRBD1, the table's D call, was not compared with the DNA. TRBV12-1 is tagged as a pseudogene. This CDR3 region has 18 residues. CDR3 loop: CASSLRDRGPWCTGELFF. CDR3 bases: TGTGCCAGCAGCTTACGGGACAGGGGGCCTTGGTGCACCGGGGAGCTGTTTTTT.

The V gene is TRBV2, the J gene TRBJ2-7, with 8 bases lining up with TRBD2. There are 14 residues in the CDR3. J lost 0 bases, V lost 11 bases, and 9 bases had no gene match. Germline CDR1 reads SNHLY; CDR2 reads FYNNEI. The CDR3 DNA reads TGTGCCGGCCGAGCGGGGGCGAGCTCCTACGAGCAGTACTTC. Amino acid sequence: CAGRAGASSYEQYF.

CDR3 sequence: CASSVVDRITDTQYF. As DNA, the CDR3 is TGTGCCAGCAGCGTAGTTGACAGGATCACAGATACGCAGTATTTT. This chain links TRBV9 with TRBJ2-3, with D possibly being TRBD1 (6 bases). The CDR3 has 15 amino acids. V lost 0 bases to trimming and J lost 2 bases, with 10 bases between them. CDR1 is SGDLS and CDR2 is YYNGEE in the germline V gene.

In regard to this clone: A read error may produce the germline difference seen at one junction end. Additional DNA sequences in this sample encode the identical CDR3. The chain has TRBV10-3 and TRBJ2-2; 13 nucleotides agree with TRBD2. Per germline, CDR1 ENHRY and CDR2 SYGVKD. The length of the CDR3 is 16 residues. The CDR3 sequence is CAIRRTSGGGTGELFF. The DNA of the CDR3 is TGTGCCATCAGAAGGACTAGCGGGGGCGGCACCGGGGAGTTGTTTTTT.

V gene TRBV18 combines with J gene TRBJ2-7; no firm D call. This CDR3 contains 12 residues. V gave up 1 base and J gave up 10 bases, with 11 bases separating them. Per the germline V gene, CDR1 is KGHSH and CDR2 is LQKENI. DNA for the CDR3: TGTGCCAGCTCACCACGAGACAATAATCAGTACTTC. Protein: CASSPRDNNQYF.

J is TRBJ2-1 and V is TRBV7-2; 9 bases align to TRBD1. Trimming removed 1 base from V and 4 bases from J; junction bases left unmatched: 2. Germline V lookup: CDR1 SGHTA, CDR2 FQGNSA. The CDR3 contains 15 residues. DNA for the CDR3: TGTGCCAGCAGCTTAGAGGACAGGGGATACAATGAGCAGTTCTTC. Protein sequence: CASSLEDRGYNEQFF.

Concerning this clone: The germline gene is not matched at one end of the junction; a read error may be the cause. V and J are TRBV19 and TRBJ1-5; D gene ambiguous. This CDR3 comprises 13 residues. Looked up from germline, CDR1 is LNHDA and CDR2 is SQIVND (reference sequence). CDR3 in amino acids: CASTREKNLPQHF. The CDR3 DNA sequence: TGTGCCAGTACCCGGGAAAAAAATCTGCCCCAGCATTTT.

This sequence joins TRBV19 and TRBJ2-6, with D hard to call. CDR1 and CDR2 (germline): LNHDA, SQIVND (reference sequence). V was shortened by 0 bases and J by 0 bases, with 9 bases between the two germline ends. There are 17 residues in the CDR3. In nucleotides, the CDR3 is TGTGCCAGTAGTATAGAGGGCAGCCCCTCTGGGGCCAACGTCCTGACTTTC. Protein: CASSIEGSPSGANVLTF. Full variable domain (rest looked up from reference TRBV19 and TRBJ2-6): DGGITQSPKYLFRKEGQNVTLSCEQNLNHDAMYWYRQDPGQGLRLIYYSQIVNDFQKGDIAEGYSVSREKKESFPLTVTSAQKNPTAFYLCASSIEGSPSGANVLTFGAGSRLTVL.

J is TRBJ2-3 and V is TRBV7-6, with 8 bases identical to TRBD1. The CDR3 sequence is 15 residues long. From germline, CDR1 is SGHVS and CDR2 FNYEAQ. Losses at the gene ends were 1 base for V and 8 bases for J; bases not matched to a gene: 8. CDR3 DNA sequence: TGTGCCAGCAGCTTAGGGGCAGGGGGCGCAGGTACGCAGTATTTT. It is translated as CASSLGAGGAGTQYF.

The chain has TRBV27 and TRBJ1-1; 9 positions match TRBD1. In germline, CDR1 is MNHEY, CDR2 SMNVEV (reference sequence). V trimming: 5 bases; J trimming: 3 bases; junction bases outside the gene matches: 4. The CDR3 is 14 amino acids. The CDR3 protein is CASSRDRAYTEAFF. The CDR3, as DNA: TGTGCCAGCAGTCGGGACAGGGCTTACACTGAAGCTTTCTTT.

V gene TRBV6-6 combines with J gene TRBJ2-3; TRBD1 aligns across 8 bases. The J segment lost 2 bases and the V segment lost 5 bases, leaving 9 bases of the junction unmatched. The CDR3 runs 16 residues. Per the germline V gene, CDR1 is MNHNY and CDR2 is SVGAGI (reference sequence). The CDR3: CASSAGRGQDTDTQYF. In nucleotides, the CDR3 is TGTGCCAGCAGTGCGGGCAGGGGGCAGGACACAGATACGCAGTATTTT.